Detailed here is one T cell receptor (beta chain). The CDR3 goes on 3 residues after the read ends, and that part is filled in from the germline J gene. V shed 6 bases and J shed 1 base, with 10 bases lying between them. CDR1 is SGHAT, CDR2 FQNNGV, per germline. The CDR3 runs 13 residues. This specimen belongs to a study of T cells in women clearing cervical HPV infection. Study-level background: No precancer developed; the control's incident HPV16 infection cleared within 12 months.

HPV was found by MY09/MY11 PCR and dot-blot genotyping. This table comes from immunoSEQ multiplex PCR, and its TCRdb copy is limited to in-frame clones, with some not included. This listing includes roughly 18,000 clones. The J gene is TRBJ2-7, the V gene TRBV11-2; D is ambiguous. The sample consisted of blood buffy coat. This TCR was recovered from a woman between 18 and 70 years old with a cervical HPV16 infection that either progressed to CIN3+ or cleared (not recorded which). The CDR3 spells CASRSISSYEQYF. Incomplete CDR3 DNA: TGTGCCAGCAGGAGCATTAGTTCCTACGAG. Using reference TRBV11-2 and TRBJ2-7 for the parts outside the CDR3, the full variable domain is EAGVAQSPRYKIIEKRQSVAFWCNPISGHATLYWYQQILGQGPKLLIQFQNNGVVDDSQLPKDRFSAERLKGVDSTLKIQPAKLEDSAVYLCASRSISSYEQYFGPGTRLTVT.